The sequence of this TCR beta chain was determined in a study of T cell responses to AZD1222 COVID-19 vaccine. Overall study findings and caveats: Nearly half of the spike-specific TCRs reportedly recognize variant regions that carry no mutations. Donors were chiefly white British, with a greater number of females, and clonal diversity was perhaps underestimated. At baseline, just five to seven AZD1222 recipients tested seropositive.

Assay: immunoSEQ multiplex PCR; the TCRdb copy retains only in-frame clones and omits some. This sample carries roughly 200,000 clones, around 94% of them seen once, and the ten largest clones take 1.5% to 2%. The germline V gene encodes CDR1 MNHNY and CDR2 SVGAGI (reference sequence). This CDR3 comprises 16 residues. J was trimmed by 0 bases and V by 5 bases; bases with no gene match: 5. In the case of this clone: Its cognate antigen is unknown.

The specimen was peripheral blood, collected 28 days after the second dose of the MenACWY control vaccine. This rearrangement joins TRBV6-6 to TRBJ1-5, with 9 bases lining up with TRBD1. This TCR was sampled from an adult who received the MenACWY meningococcal vaccine as a control. The DNA of the CDR3 is TGTGCCAGCAGTCGAGGGACAGGGAGTAGCAATCAGCCCCAGCATTTT. This encodes CASSRGTGSSNQPQHF.